Sequencing of this T cell receptor beta chain was carried out in a study of T-cell memory formation after mild COVID-19. 5'RACE primed from the constant segment yielded TCR alpha and TCR beta cDNA libraries bearing sample barcodes and UMIs. TCRdb analysed the 5' RACE reads with MiXCR anew, one entry per CDR3 protein. The data hold fewer than 350,000 distinct CDR3 sequences, with about a sixth observed a single time. Germline loops: CDR1 MGHRA, CDR2 YSYEKL. The length of the CDR3 is 13 residues. Trimming stripped 3 bases from V and 8 bases from J, with 13 bases between. The study, taken as a whole, reports: Day 15 to 85 contracting clones showed balanced CD4/CD8; later expanders leaned CD4+. Specificity for SARS-CoV-2 was not confirmed among the second-wave clones peaking on day 37. Pre-infection memory carried some responding clones, suggesting that cross-reactive memory joined.

Only a few counts were recorded for this clonotype. Its antigen is unidentified. Sequencing input: PBMCs or a T cell subset sorted from them (not recorded which). The receptor comes from a man younger than 30 who had mild COVID-19 (a few samples of this study predate the infection). Cell type and time point are not known. The genes are TRBV4-1 and TRBJ1-1, with unresolved D. CDR3 in amino acids: CASSQNGLKEAFF. CDR3 in DNA: TGCGCCAGCAGCCAGAACGGGCTGAAAGAAGCTTTCTTT.